This passage covers 23 T cell receptor beta chains from one sample sequenced in a study of CD8+CD57+ T cells in acquired aplastic anemia. Researchers used genomic DNA as the template to profile TCR beta VDJ and CDR3. TCRdb reanalysed the reads using MiXCR and keeps one entry per CDR3 protein. The table lists about 110,000 distinct CDR3 sequences, 40% to 65% of them singletons. The sample comprised sorted CD4+, CD8+, or CD8+CD57+ T cells (not recorded which) from PBMCs. These receptor sequences come from a human donor in good health, serving as a control.

This clonotype was detected many times. The genes are TRBV11-3 and TRBJ2-1; maybe TRBD2 (5 bases). V dropped 5 bases and J dropped 11 bases, with 19 bases sitting between them. Germline-derived CDR1 and CDR2 are SGHNT and YENEEA. The CDR3 sequence is 14 residues long. The CDR3 region has the DNA TGTGCCAGCAGCGACACTAGTATGGCGCTCAAGCAGTTCTTC. This encodes CASSDTSMALKQFF.

The genes are TRBV7-6 and TRBJ1-5; D unresolved. This CDR3 region has 13 residues. Germline CDR1 and CDR2: SGHVS and FNYEAQ. V was trimmed by 0 bases and J by 4 bases, leaving 4 bases between them. CDR3 protein: CASSLALNQPQHF. DNA for the CDR3: TGTGCCAGCAGCTTAGCACTTAATCAGCCCCAGCATTTT.

The chain carries TRBV11-1 and TRBJ2-3, with D perhaps TRBD1 (6 bases). With 4 bases removed from V and 0 bases from J, the gap between germline ends came to 17 bases. CDR1 SGHAT and CDR2 FQDESV come from the germline V gene (reference sequence). The CDR3 spans 17 residues. The CDR3 sequence: CASSSIGTGISTDTQYF. Here the CDR3 DNA reads TGTGCCAGCAGCTCGATAGGCACAGGGATTAGCACAGATACGCAGTATTTT.

This clonotype turned up a few times. The chain carries TRBV7-6 and TRBJ2-5, with unresolved D. V lost 1 base and J 5 bases, leaving 5 bases between the germline ends. The CDR3 covers 12 residues. Germline-derived CDR1 and CDR2 are SGHVS and FNYEAQ. CDR3 bases: TGTGCCAGCAGCTTAGGCTTGGAGACCCAGTACTTC. This translates into CASSLGLETQYF.

This clonotype was recorded at least ten times. One end of the junction varies from germline; a read error may be responsible. V is TRBV20-1 and J is TRBJ1-1; D might be TRBD1 (5 bases). This CDR3 contains 14 residues. CDR1 DFQATT and CDR2 SNEGSKA come from the germline V gene (reference sequence). Here the CDR3 DNA reads TGCAGTGCGAGAGAGCCGGGGAGGGGAACTGAAGCTTTCTTT. This sequence encodes CSAREPGRGTEAFF.

Comment on this clonotype: This may come from a read error, since a much larger clone is one base off. Lacking the conserved final phenylalanine or tryptophan, this CDR3 likely reflects a read error. This rearrangement joins TRBV6-5 to TRBJ2-7; D remains unclear. V was cut by 2 bases and J by 3 bases, with 8 bases left in between. Germline V CDR1 and CDR2: MNHEY, SVGAGI. CDR3 length: 13 amino acids. CDR3 in DNA: TGTGCCAGCAGTTACGGCGGAGACTACGAGCAGTACCTC. This translates into CASSYGGDYEQYL.

In its sample, this clonotype was seen many times. CDR3 nucleotides: TGTGCCAGCAGCGTTAAATTCTATAACTATGGCTACACCTTC. It translates to CASSVKFYNYGYTF. V is TRBV9 and J is TRBJ1-2; D remains ambiguous. Germline lookup yields CDR1 SGDLS and CDR2 YYNGEE. Trimming left V 2 bases short and J 1 base short, with 9 bases between. The CDR3 consists of 14 residues.

The table lists this clonotype with many counts. The chain recombines TRBV12-3 or TRBV12-4 with TRBJ1-2; 8 bases match TRBD1. CDR3 length equals 13 residues. The trim removed 5 bases at V and 7 bases at J, leaving 6 bases unmatched. CDR3 loop: CASSLGQAFGYTF. In DNA form, the CDR3 reads TGTGCCAGCAGTCTGGGACAGGCATTTGGCTACACCTTC.

In its sample, this clonotype was seen many times. The rearrangement links TRBV30 to TRBJ1-2; possible D gene TRBD1, 5 bases. The CDR3 runs 15 residues. Per germline, CDR1 GTSNPN and CDR2 SVGIG (reference sequence). The V gene lost 1 base and the J gene lost 4 bases, with 16 bases spanning the gap. Written as DNA, the CDR3 is TGTGCCTGGAGTGACGCCGGGACGCCCATCTATGGCTACACCTTC. It translates to CAWSDAGTPIYGYTF.

This chain uses TRBV4-1 with TRBJ2-7; D is uncertain. The CDR3 length is 15 residues. Trimming cost V 0 bases and J 6 bases, with 15 bases left between them. From germline, CDR1 is MGHRA and CDR2 YSYEKL. The CDR3 sequence: CASSQDSGPSREQYF. The CDR3 region has the DNA TGCGCCAGCAGCCAAGATTCTGGTCCATCCCGCGAGCAGTACTTC.

This clonotype has at least ten counts. The chain uses TRBV5-4 and TRBJ2-7; D is unresolved. In germline, CDR1 is SGHNT, CDR2 YYREEE (reference sequence). Between the trimmed V and J ends, which lost 0 bases and 4 bases, there was a span of 11 bases. The CDR3 has 14 residues. In DNA, the CDR3 is TGTGCCAGCAGCTTGGCGCCTGGGTCTTACGAGCAGTACTTC. The encoded protein is CASSLAPGSYEQYF.

This clonotype is classed as medium-sized. The chain uses TRBV6-4 and TRBJ2-2; D unclear. The CDR3 covers 14 residues. V was pared by 2 bases and J by 3 bases, with 7 bases between. The germline V gene encodes CDR1 MRHNA and CDR2 SNTAGT. CDR3 protein: CASSDGQDTGELFF. CDR3 in DNA: TGTGCCAGCAGTGACGGGCAGGACACCGGGGAGCTGTTTTTT.

This clonotype was observed many times. V usage is TRBV27 and J usage is TRBJ2-3; D unclear. The CDR3 has 13 residues. Trimming shortened V by 2 bases and J by 0 bases, and 3 bases separated the two germline ends. Germline V gene data show CDR1 as MNHEY and CDR2 as SMNVEV (reference sequence). CDR3 residues: CASSLLSTDTQYF. CDR3 nucleotide sequence: TGTGCCAGCAGTTTACTCAGCACAGATACGCAGTATTTT.

This chain joins TRBV4-3 and TRBJ2-1, with 8 nucleotides matching TRBD1. Per germline, CDR1 LGHNA and CDR2 YSLEER. The CDR3 totals 15 residues. Trimming took 0 bases from V and 5 from J; bases not matched to a gene: 3. The CDR3 nucleotides are TGCGCCAGCAGCCAAGATCGGACAGGGAACAATGAGCAGTTCTTC. It is translated as CASSQDRTGNNEQFF.

The rearrangement joins TRBV19 to TRBJ1-4, with D maybe TRBD1 (5 bases). Germline-derived CDR1 and CDR2 are LNHDA and SQIVND (reference sequence). The V gene lost 5 bases and the J gene lost 10 bases, with 8 bases spanning the gap. This CDR3 contains 11 residues. DNA for the CDR3: TGTGCCAGTAGTCGGGGGGGAAAACTGTTTTTT. It is translated as CASSRGGKLFF.

In its sample, this clonotype was seen many times. The genes are TRBV19 and TRBJ1-2; D not certain. This CDR3 is 14 amino acids long. V was clipped by 0 bases and J by 8 bases, with 13 bases between them. Germline V gene data show CDR1 as LNHDA and CDR2 as SQIVND (reference sequence). CDR3 residues: CASSIDPQHFGYTF. The CDR3 bases are TGTGCCAGTAGTATAGATCCCCAGCATTTCGGCTACACCTTC.

The chain uses TRBV19 and TRBJ1-6, with TRBD1 matching 7 bases. CDR1 is LNHDA and CDR2 is SQIVND in the germline V gene (reference sequence). The CDR3 loop spans 13 amino acids. With 3 bases clipped from V and 8 bases from J, the junction kept 1 base outside the gene matches. The CDR3 coding sequence is TGTGCCAGTAGTATCGACAGGGATTCACCCCTCCACTTT. Amino acid sequence: CASSIDRDSPLHF. Complete variable domain (other parts from reference TRBV19 and TRBJ1-6): DGGITQSPKYLFRKEGQNVTLSCEQNLNHDAMYWYRQDPGQGLRLIYYSQIVNDFQKGDIAEGYSVSREKKESFPLTVTSAQKNPTAFYLCASSIDRDSPLHFGNGTRLTVT.

The chain recombines TRBV25-1 with TRBJ1-4; D perhaps matches TRBD1 (5 bases). V dropped 7 bases and J dropped 6 bases, with 12 bases sitting between them. Germline CDR1 MGHDK, CDR2 SYGVNS. The CDR3 covers 13 residues. In nucleotides, the CDR3 is TGTGCCAGCAAGCGGGGGGGAGATGAAAAACTGTTTTTT. It encodes CASKRGGDEKLFF.

This chain links TRBV20-1 with TRBJ1-2; 8 nucleotides agree with TRBD1. This CDR3 comprises 15 residues. The V and J ends lost 3 bases and 4 bases, in that order; junction bases with no gene match: 10. Looked up from germline, CDR1 is DFQATT and CDR2 is SNEGSKA (reference sequence). CDR3 protein: CSASGGTGKGYGYTF. CDR3 nucleotide sequence: TGCAGTGCTAGTGGCGGGACAGGAAAGGGCTATGGCTACACCTTC.

The rearrangement joins TRBV19 to TRBJ1-6, with D uncertain. Per germline, CDR1 LNHDA and CDR2 SQIVND (reference sequence). V was trimmed by 11 bases and J by 10 bases, leaving 15 bases between them. The CDR3 has 12 residues. The CDR3 reads CAWRGVGSPLHF. The CDR3 DNA is TGTGCCTGGAGAGGTGTGGGATCACCCCTCCACTTT.

This clonotype showed up many times. This rearrangement joins TRBV4-3 to TRBJ1-6; D remains unclear. There are 16 residues in the CDR3. With 4 bases removed from V and 1 base from J, the gap between germline ends came to 11 bases. Germline V gives CDR1 LGHNA, CDR2 YSLEER. The CDR3 DNA reads as TGCGCCAGCAGCCGCCGGGCTAGTTCCTATAATTCACCCCTCCACTTT. Translation gives CASSRRASSYNSPLHF.

This chain joins TRBV15 and TRBJ1-2; unclear D gene. V lost 0 bases to trimming and J lost 6 bases, with 11 bases between them. Germline assignment: CDR1 LNHNV and CDR2 YYDKDF (reference sequence). CDR3 length equals 14 residues. The CDR3 sequence is CATSRDRGKDGYTF. CDR3 coding DNA: TGTGCCACCAGCAGAGATCGTGGGAAGGATGGCTACACCTTC.

The CDR3 nucleotides read TGCAGCGTTGAAGGGACAACAATGAACACTGAAGCTTTCTTT. It is translated as CSVEGTTMNTEAFF. The V and J genes are TRBV29-1 and TRBJ1-1, with a weak D call TRBD1 (5 bases). The CDR3 consists of 14 residues. The V gene lost 1 base and the J gene lost 0 bases, with 9 bases spanning the gap. In germline, CDR1 is SQVTM, CDR2 ANQGSEA.